This T cell receptor (beta chain) came from a study of T cells expressing NK-cell markers. Overall study findings and caveats: Whether the expanded NKG2C+ T cell clones recognized HCMV remained unclear.

CDR1 MNHNS and CDR2 SASEGT come from the germline V gene. The CDR3 is made up of 16 amino acids. As concerns this clonotype: Its antigen is as yet unknown.

TCRdb reprocessed the 5' RACE reads and reports one entry per CDR3 protein, with no DNA. The listing contains 250,000 to 300,000 distinct CDR3 sequences. The sequencing input was blood T cells: a sorted CD56 or NKG2C T cell subset, CD4+ or CD8+ T cells, or bulk PBMC T cells (not recorded which). The sequence derives from a woman aged 18-70 years in good health. The genes are TRBV6-1 and TRBJ1-4; the TCRdb call, TRBD1, lacks DNA for checking. This chain's CDR3 is CASIPRGDRVEEKLFF.